This TCR beta chain stems from a study of cytomegalovirus exposure and HLA in healthy donors. This clone was seen more than once but under ten times. As yet, its antigen is unknown. The germline CDR1 and CDR2 sequences are SEHNR and FQNEAQ (reference sequence). Trimming took off 6 bases at V and 0 bases at J, with 17 bases between the two ends. The CDR3 contains 17 residues. In the PCR, 60 Vbeta and 13 Jbeta primers were used. Here immunoSEQ multiplex PCR was the method, and the copy in TCRdb shows in-frame clones only, minus some. The table lists more than 95,000 clones, about 80% of them singletons. General study points: Later work found most CMV-associated TCR beta chains apparently HLA-restricted.

This TCR came from a man in his thirties or forties in good health and CMV-seronegative. The sample taken for sequencing was PBMCs. The chain employs TRBV7-9 and TRBJ1-4, with a weak D call TRBD1 (5 bases). Here the CDR3 DNA reads TGTGCCAGCAGTAAGGCGGGACCTCTTGCAACTAATGAAAAACTGTTTTTT. Translated: CASSKAGPLATNEKLFF.